The 26 T cell receptor beta chains reported below all come from one sample, sequenced in a study of cytomegalovirus exposure and HLA in healthy donors. It was with 60 Vbeta and 13 Jbeta primers that the PCR ran. Clones were sequenced by immunoSEQ multiplex PCR, and TCRdb holds only the in-frame ones, with some missing. The table lists around 110,000 clones, more than 60% of them singletons. Sequencing was done on a sample of PBMCs. These receptors were taken from a woman aged 40 to 50 in good health and CMV-seropositive.

The rearrangement uses TRBV6-1 and TRBJ1-2; TRBD1 aligns across 7 bases. CDR3 length equals 15 residues. The ends lost 2 bases at V and 4 bases at J; junction bases unmatched: 7. The germline CDR1 and CDR2 sequences are MNHNS and SASEGT. The CDR3 reads CASSEKLGQVYGYTF. Written as DNA, the CDR3 is TGTGCCAGCAGTGAAAAGCTAGGACAGGTCTATGGCTACACCTTC.

The J gene is TRBJ1-1, the V gene TRBV6-5, with D uncertain. The CDR3 is made up of 13 amino acids. V lost 2 bases and J lost 3, with 7 bases in between. Germline loops: CDR1 MNHEY, CDR2 SVGAGI. CDR3 sequence (DNA): TGTGCCAGCAGTTACCTTCGGGACACTGAAGCTTTCTTT. It codes for CASSYLRDTEAFF.

The chain links TRBV5-1 to TRBJ2-7, with 9 bases aligning to TRBD1. The ends lost 4 bases at V and 4 bases at J; junction bases unmatched: 6. The CDR3 consists of 14 residues. Germline V gives CDR1 SGHRS, CDR2 YFSETQ. The DNA of the CDR3 is TGCGCCAGCAGCGGGGGGACAGGGTGGTACGAGCAGTACTTC. Its translation: CASSGGTGWYEQYF. The full variable domain, its missing parts supplied by reference TRBV5-1 and TRBJ2-7, is KAGVTQTPRYLIKTRGQQVTLSCSPISGHRSVSWYQQTPGQGLQFLFEYFSETQRNKGNFPGRFSGRQFSNSRSEMNVSTLELGDSALYLCASSGGTGWYEQYFGPGTRLTVT.

This chain uses TRBV10-3 with TRBJ1-5; D unresolved. Looked up from germline, CDR1 is ENHRY and CDR2 is SYGVKD. With 2 bases removed from V and 7 bases from J, the gap between germline ends came to 9 bases. There are 13 residues in the CDR3. CDR3 loop: CAISEEAQQPQHF. CDR3 sequence (DNA): TGTGCCATCAGTGAGGAGGCCCAGCAGCCCCAGCATTTT.

CDR3 sequence reads: CASSPGHSNTEAFF. The CDR3 nucleotides are TGTGCCAGCAGTCCGGGACATTCGAACACTGAAGCTTTCTTT. The rearrangement joins TRBV14 to TRBJ1-1; a weak D match, TRBD1 (6 bases). Deletions cut 6 bases from V and 1 base from J, with 12 bases between. Germline V CDR1 and CDR2: SGHDN, FVKESK. CDR3 size: 14 residues.

This clone came up a few times. Sequence at one end of the junction differs from germline and may be a read error. This chain uses TRBV5-1 with TRBJ2-5, with a tentative D call TRBD1 (5 bases). The CDR3 loop spans 14 amino acids. Per the germline V gene, CDR1 is SGHRS and CDR2 is YFSETQ. CDR3 nucleotide sequence: TGCGCCAGCAGCTTGCCCTCCACACAGGTCCCTACGAACTTC. Translated: CASSLPSTQVPTNF.

As to this clone: The junction does not match germline at one end; this may be a read error. This rearrangement joins TRBV6-5 to TRBJ1-2, with no clear D. CDR3 length equals 14 residues. The germline gives CDR1 MNHEY, CDR2 SVGAGI. In DNA form, the CDR3 reads TGTGCCAGCAGTTACTCGGCCGGGAACTATGGCTACCCCTTC. It translates to CASSYSAGNYGYPF.

The CDR3 sequence: CSVSTGSITGELFF. The CDR3 DNA reads TGCAGCGTTTCGACAGGGTCGATCACCGGGGAGCTGTTTTTT. The chain links TRBV29-1 to TRBJ2-2, with 7 bases fitting TRBD1. Trimming at V came to 5 bases and at J to 4 bases, leaving 7 bases not matched to a gene. The CDR3 runs 14 residues. Germline CDR1 SQVTM, CDR2 ANQGSEA.

This clone has only a few counts. This chain links TRBV6-5 with TRBJ2-7, with D perhaps matching TRBD2 (5 bases). The CDR3 totals 13 residues. Germline-derived CDR1 and CDR2 are MNHEY and SVGAGI. V lost 6 bases to trimming and J lost 3 bases, with 12 bases between them. The CDR3 nucleotides read TGTGCCAGCAGGCTGGAGGCCCTCTACGAGCAGTACTTC. It translates to CASRLEALYEQYF.

This clone has only a few counts. The gene calls are TRBV5-1 and TRBJ2-3; tentative D call: TRBD2 (6 bases). The CDR3 length is 15 residues. From germline, CDR1 is SGHRS and CDR2 YFSETQ. V lost 4 bases to trimming and J lost 1 base, with 13 bases between them. CDR3 nucleotides: TGCGCCAGCAGCGCGGGGACGGCCGGCACAGATACGCAGTATTTT. Encoded protein: CASSAGTAGTDTQYF.

This clone was counted only a few times. This chain uses TRBV11-2 with TRBJ1-2; TRBD1 aligns across 9 bases. The CDR3 loop spans 13 amino acids. With 5 bases clipped from V and 10 bases from J, the junction kept 8 bases outside the gene matches. CDR1 is SGHAT and CDR2 is FQNNGV in the germline V gene. The CDR3 DNA is TGTGCCAGCAGCGAACTCAGGACAGGGGCCTACACCTTC. Translation: CASSELRTGAYTF.

Worth noting for this clone: One junction end disagrees with the germline gene, perhaps due to a read error. The chain uses TRBV29-1 and TRBJ2-2; a weak D match, TRBD2 (5 bases). Germline V gives CDR1 SQVTM, CDR2 ANQGSEA. The CDR3 extends over 10 amino acids. Here the CDR3 DNA reads TGCAGCGTTGCCTCCGGGGAGCTGTCTTTT. Protein sequence: CSVASGELSF.

The chain links TRBV28 to TRBJ2-3, with TRBD1 matching over 11 bases. V lost 5 bases and J lost 2; bases outside the gene matches: 3. Germline V CDR1 and CDR2: MDHEN, SYDVKM. CDR3 length: 15 amino acids. The CDR3 bases are TGTGCCAGCAGTCCCGGACAGGGGGCCACAGATACGCAGTATTTT. This translates into CASSPGQGATDTQYF.

The chain carries TRBV4-1 and TRBJ1-3, with D possibly being TRBD1 (6 bases). CDR1 and CDR2 (germline): MGHRA, YSYEKL. The CDR3 is 17 residues long. The V end lost 0 bases, the J end lost 3 bases, and 15 bases lay between the germline ends. The CDR3 here is CASSQDFTLDSGNTIYF. For the CDR3, the DNA is TGCGCCAGCAGCCAAGATTTTACGCTGGACAGTGGAAACACCATATATTTT.

The chain carries TRBV7-8 and TRBJ2-1; 9 bases map to TRBD1. V was clipped by 3 bases and J by 7 bases; unmatched bases: 7. The germline gives CDR1 SGHVS, CDR2 FQNEAQ. This CDR3 spans 15 amino acids. This CDR3 is CASSFGGQGRNEQFF. The CDR3 nucleotides read TGTGCCAGCAGCTTCGGAGGACAGGGGAGAAATGAGCAGTTCTTC. Using reference TRBV7-8 and TRBJ2-1 for the parts outside the CDR3, the full variable domain is GAGVSQSPRYKVAKRGQDVALRCDPISGHVSLFWYQQALGQGPEFLTYFQNEAQLDKSGLPSDRFFAERPEGSVSTLKIQRTQQEDSAVYLCASSFGGQGRNEQFFGPGTRLTVL.

The V call is TRBV5-1, the J call TRBJ2-1, with 9 bases that match TRBD1. V lost 3 bases to trimming and J lost 5 bases; unmatched junction nucleotides: 6. The CDR3 length is 15 residues. Looked up from germline, CDR1 is SGHRS and CDR2 is YFSETQ. CDR3 sequence reads: CASSSEQGAHNEQFF. The CDR3 nucleotides are TGCGCCAGCAGCTCTGAACAGGGGGCCCACAATGAGCAGTTCTTC.

The chain combines TRBV5-1 with TRBJ2-3; possible D gene TRBD2, 5 bases. Germline values: CDR1 SGHRS, CDR2 YFSETQ. This CDR3 spans 16 amino acids. The CDR3 nucleotides are TGCGCTACCAGCTTGGCTAGCTCGGGCCTCGCAGATACGCAGTATTTT. Translating gives CATSLASSGLADTQYF. The entire variable domain, with the rest obtained from reference TRBV5-1 and TRBJ2-3, is as follows: KAGVTQTPRYLIKTRGQQVTLSCSPISGHRSVSWYQQTPGQGLQFLFEYFSETQRNKGNFPGRFSGRQFSNSRSEMNVSTLELGDSALYLCATSLASSGLADTQYFGPGTRLTVL.

V usage is TRBV5-1 and J usage is TRBJ1-5; 9 bases agree with TRBD1. J lost 3 bases, V lost 4 bases, and 5 bases had no gene match. CDR3 length: 15 residues. Germline V gene data show CDR1 as SGHRS and CDR2 as YFSETQ. The CDR3, as DNA: TGCGCCAGCAGCGCCGGGACAGGGTCCAATCAGCCCCAGCATTTT. It encodes CASSAGTGSNQPQHF.

This chain uses TRBV7-2 with TRBJ2-1; TRBD2 agrees at 8 bases. The CDR3 has 14 residues. V shed 2 bases, J shed 6 bases, and the junction held 3 bases outside the gene matches. CDR1 and CDR2 (germline): SGHTA, FQGNSA. The CDR3 sequence is CASSLRGGINEQFF. The CDR3 DNA reads TGTGCCAGCAGCTTACGGGGGGGTATCAATGAGCAGTTCTTC.

The genes are TRBV2 and TRBJ2-5; 8 bases are shared with TRBD1. Germline V gives CDR1 SNHLY, CDR2 FYNNEI. CDR3 size: 19 residues. After removal of 3 bases from V and 0 bases from J, the junction contained 15 bases not matched to a gene. This CDR3 is CASSDQGGQGKKYQETQYF. In DNA, the CDR3 is TGTGCCAGCAGTGATCAGGGAGGACAGGGAAAAAAGTACCAAGAGACCCAGTACTTC.

The chain is built from TRBV12-2 and TRBJ2-5; the table's TRBD2 call for D was not verified on the DNA. TRBV12-2 constitutes a pseudogene. The CDR3 is 16 amino acids. As DNA, the CDR3 is TGTGCAAGTCGTTCCTACTATTCTAGCGGGGAAGAGACCCAGTACTTC. Translated, it gives CASRSYYSSGEETQYF.

This sequence joins TRBV10-3 and TRBJ2-2, with D possibly matching TRBD2 (5 bases). V was cut by 4 bases and J by 4 bases, with 10 bases left in between. The CDR3 totals 14 residues. Germline V gene lookup returns CDR1 ENHRY and CDR2 SYGVKD. CDR3 in amino acids: CAISVEGSTGELFF. CDR3 bases: TGTGCCATCAGTGTAGAGGGATCCACCGGGGAGCTGTTTTTT.

The V and J genes are TRBV6-1 and TRBJ2-1; D unresolved. Germline lookup yields CDR1 MNHNS and CDR2 SASEGT. The CDR3 is 13 residues long. Deletions cut 0 bases from V and 10 bases from J, with 10 bases between. The CDR3 nucleotides read TGTGCCAGCAGTGAAGCGCGGTCCACGGAGCAGTTCTTC. It specifies CASSEARSTEQFF.

The rearrangement links TRBV5-1 to TRBJ2-3, with TRBD2 as a possible D gene (5 bases). This CDR3 has 15 amino acids. Germline V gives CDR1 SGHRS, CDR2 YFSETQ. The ends were cut back, 3 bases at V and 0 bases at J, with 11 bases in the middle. The CDR3 DNA sequence: TGCGCCAGCAGCTACGGGGAGTATAGCACAGATACGCAGTATTTT. It translates to CASSYGEYSTDTQYF. The entire variable domain, with the rest obtained from reference TRBV5-1 and TRBJ2-3, is as follows: KAGVTQTPRYLIKTRGQQVTLSCSPISGHRSVSWYQQTPGQGLQFLFEYFSETQRNKGNFPGRFSGRQFSNSRSEMNVSTLELGDSALYLCASSYGEYSTDTQYFGPGTRLTVL.

This clone was observed a few times. The rearrangement links TRBV1 to TRBJ1-1; the DNA was not used to check the table's D call, TRBD1. TRBV1 is deemed a pseudogene. The CDR3 is 18 residues long. The CDR3 region has the DNA TGCACCAGCAGCCAAGATCTGAGGTCAAGGGGGCTAGGCACTGAAGCTTTCTTT. It specifies CTSSQDLRSRGLGTEAFF.

This clone was counted only a few times. The chain has TRBV9 and TRBJ2-5; perhaps TRBD1 as D (6 bases). Germline lookup yields CDR1 SGDLS and CDR2 YYNGEE. This CDR3 contains 15 residues. Trimming stripped 3 bases from V and 1 base from J, with 13 bases between. The CDR3 DNA sequence: TGTGCCAGCAGCGACCCACAGGGTTTCCAAGAGACCCAGTACTTC. It translates to CASSDPQGFQETQYF. The full variable domain, with the rest looked up from reference TRBV9 and TRBJ2-5, is DSGVTQTPKHLITATGQRVTLRCSPRSGDLSVYWYQQSLDQGLQFLIQYYNGEERAKGNILERFSAQQFPDLHSELNLSSLELGDSALYFCASSDPQGFQETQYFGPGTRLLVL.